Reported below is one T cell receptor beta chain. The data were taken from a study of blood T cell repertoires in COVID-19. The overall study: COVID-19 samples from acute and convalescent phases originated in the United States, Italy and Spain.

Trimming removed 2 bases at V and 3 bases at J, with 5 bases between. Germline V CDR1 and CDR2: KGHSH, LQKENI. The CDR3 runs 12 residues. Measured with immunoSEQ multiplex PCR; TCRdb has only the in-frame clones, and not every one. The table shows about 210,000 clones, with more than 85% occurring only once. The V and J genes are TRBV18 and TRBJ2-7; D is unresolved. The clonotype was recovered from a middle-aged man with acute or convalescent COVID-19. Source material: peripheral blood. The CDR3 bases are TGTGCCAGCTCACCAAACAACTACGAGCAGTACTTC. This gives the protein CASSPNNYEQYF. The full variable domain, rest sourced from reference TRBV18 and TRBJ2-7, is NAGVMQNPRHLVRRRGQEARLRCSPMKGHSHVYWYRQLPEEGLKFMVYLQKENIIDESGMPKERFSAEFPKEGPSILRIQQVVRGDSAAYFCASSPNNYEQYFGPGTRLTVT.